Below are 20 T cell receptor beta chains sequenced from a single sample in a study of beta chain features in type 1 diabetes. The authors reverse transcribed all of the isolated RNA, so sequencing captured expressed TCRB transcripts. The assay was immunoSEQ multiplex PCR, and TCRdb's table has in-frame clones only and misses some. The sample lists 900,000 or so clones; 15% to 20% were seen once. The sample comprised naive CD4+ T cells from blood. These receptors all come from a woman younger than 30 in good health.

This chain joins TRBV18 and TRBJ2-2; D ambiguous. Germline lookup yields CDR1 KGHSH and CDR2 LQKENI. Trimming stripped 6 bases from V and 5 bases from J, with 10 bases between. This CDR3 region has 13 residues. As DNA, the CDR3 is TGTGCCAGCTCCAGCCTATCAACCGGGGAGCTGTTTTTT. This gives the protein CASSSLSTGELFF.

This clone was found a few times. The chain has TRBV7-8 and TRBJ2-7, with 9 positions matching TRBD1. J gave up 5 bases and V 2 bases, and 7 bases lay outside the gene matches. The CDR3 loop spans 15 amino acids. Germline CDR1 SGHVS, CDR2 FQNEAQ. CDR3 amino acids: CASSLLDRGVHEQYF. CDR3 DNA sequence: TGTGCCAGCAGCTTATTAGACAGGGGGGTCCACGAGCAGTACTTC.

On this clone itself: Other DNA sequences of this sample code for an identical CDR3. The chain joins TRBV7-9 to TRBJ1-3; TRBD1 matches at 9 bases. V lost 3 bases to trimming and J lost 4 bases; unmatched junction nucleotides: 7. Germline V lookup: CDR1 SEHNR, CDR2 FQNEAQ (reference sequence). The CDR3 loop spans 16 amino acids. The CDR3 DNA is TGTGCCAGCAGCTTGGGACAGGGATTATCCGGAAACACCATATATTTT. It specifies CASSLGQGLSGNTIYF.

The chain employs TRBV15 and TRBJ1-1; TRBD1 agrees at 7 bases. This CDR3 comprises 16 residues. The germline CDR1 and CDR2 sequences are LNHNV and YYDKDF (reference sequence). Unmatched junction bases numbered 6, after V lost 2 bases and J lost 0 bases. The CDR3 here is CATSRQTGTVNTEAFF. The CDR3 DNA sequence: TGTGCCACCAGCAGACAAACCGGGACAGTGAACACTGAAGCTTTCTTT.

V usage is TRBV6-6 and J usage is TRBJ1-2, with D unclear. The V gene's germline CDR1 is MNHNY and CDR2 SVGAGI (reference sequence). Trimming removed 2 bases from V and 1 base from J, with 8 bases in between. This CDR3 has 14 amino acids. The CDR3, as DNA: TGTGCCAGCAGTTACGTCAGCCTTAACTATGGCTACACCTTC. Translation: CASSYVSLNYGYTF.

In this sample, this clone turned up a few times. This sequence joins TRBV4-2 and TRBJ2-5, with 12 bases identical to TRBD2. Germline V lookup: CDR1 LGHNA, CDR2 YNFKEQ. After removal of 1 base from V and 1 base from J, the junction contained 10 bases not matched to a gene. The CDR3 has 19 residues. The CDR3 loop reads CASSQGASGRATTQETQYF. The DNA of the CDR3 is TGTGCCAGCAGCCAAGGGGCTAGCGGGAGGGCCACGACCCAAGAGACCCAGTACTTC.

CDR3 nucleotides: TGTGCCAGCAGCTTATCGTCATCGGGGGCCTGGACCCAGTACTTC. Encoded protein: CASSLSSSGAWTQYF. This sequence joins TRBV7-9 and TRBJ2-5, with D possibly being TRBD1 or TRBD2 (6 bases each). Germline V gives CDR1 SEHNR, CDR2 FQNEAQ (reference sequence). Trimming took off 2 bases at V and 7 bases at J, with 17 bases between the two ends. The length of the CDR3 is 15 residues.

The chain employs TRBV4-3 and TRBJ2-1, with TRBD2 identical over 13 bases. The CDR3 has 18 amino acids. J was trimmed by 8 bases and V by 3 bases; bases with no gene match: 13. Germline V gives CDR1 LGHNA, CDR2 YSLEER. The CDR3 coding sequence is TGCGCCAGCAGCCATGGGACCGCCGGGACTAGCGGGAATCATGAGCAGTTCTTC. This sequence encodes CASSHGTAGTSGNHEQFF.

The chain uses TRBV28 and TRBJ1-4; D is undetermined. Germline assignment: CDR1 MDHEN and CDR2 SYDVKM. V lost 9 bases and J 7 bases, leaving 9 bases between the germline ends. The CDR3 runs to 11 residues. CDR3 region: CASNRREKLFF. The CDR3 DNA reads as TGTGCCAGTAATAGGCGTGAAAAACTGTTTTTT.

A remark on this clone: Other nucleotide sequences in the sample specify the same CDR3. The chain carries TRBV27 and TRBJ2-6; no firm D call. The CDR3 sequence is 14 residues long. V lost 2 bases to trimming and J lost 0 bases, with 2 bases between them. Germline CDR1 and CDR2: MNHEY and SMNVEV (reference sequence). The CDR3 DNA follows: TGTGCCAGCAGTTTACTCTCTGGGGCCAACGTCCTGACTTTC. It codes for CASSLLSGANVLTF.

This clone has only a few counts. The chain has TRBV28 and TRBJ1-5; 9 nucleotides line up with TRBD1. Germline lookup yields CDR1 MDHEN and CDR2 SYDVKM. CDR3 length equals 13 residues. The V gene end was trimmed by 6 bases and the J gene end by 7 bases; junction bases not matched to a gene: 4. CDR3 DNA sequence: TGTGCCAGCAGAGGACAGGGGAGGCAGCCCCAGCATTTT. Amino acids: CASRGQGRQPQHF.

This clone was detected a few times. This same CDR3 is encoded by further DNA sequences in the sample. In nucleotides, the CDR3 is TGCAGTGCCGAGGGCACCGGGGAGCTGTTTTTT. Translated: CSAEGTGELFF. This chain links TRBV20-1 with TRBJ2-2; D may be TRBD2 (5 bases). Germline V lookup: CDR1 DFQATT, CDR2 SNEGSKA (reference sequence). V lost 6 bases and J lost 4, with 6 bases in between. The CDR3 has 11 residues.

The rearrangement links TRBV7-3 to TRBJ2-1; possibly TRBD1 for D (6 bases). V lost 3 bases to trimming and J lost 5 bases, with 11 bases between them. The germline V gene encodes CDR1 SGHTA and CDR2 FQGTGA. The CDR3 loop spans 14 amino acids. The CDR3 sequence is CASSFDRTNNEQFF. The DNA of the CDR3 is TGTGCCAGCAGCTTCGACAGGACAAACAATGAGCAGTTCTTC.

V gene TRBV18 combines with J gene TRBJ2-5; maybe TRBD2 (6 bases). V lost 6 bases and J 5 bases, leaving 16 bases between the germline ends. Germline V gives CDR1 KGHSH, CDR2 LQKENI. The CDR3 loop spans 14 amino acids. CDR3 DNA sequence: TGTGCCAGCTCTTCGCAGGAGGGTGAGGAGACCCAGTACTTC. It codes for CASSSQEGEETQYF.

This clone was picked up one time. J is TRBJ2-3 and V is TRBV18; no firm D call. The V gene's germline CDR1 is KGHSH and CDR2 LQKENI. This CDR3 comprises 13 residues. V was clipped by 3 bases and J by 5 bases, with 9 bases between them. CDR3 in amino acids: CASSPSPGDTQYF. In DNA, the CDR3 is TGTGCCAGCTCACCTTCGCCCGGAGATACGCAGTATTTT.

This clone was detected a few times. This sample includes further DNA sequences coding for the same CDR3. The chain couples TRBV29-1 to TRBJ2-6; D gene unclear. Germline V gene data show CDR1 as SQVTM and CDR2 as ANQGSEA. The CDR3 has 13 amino acids. V lost 3 bases and J lost 1, with 4 bases in between. The CDR3 reads CSVEGSGANVLTF. Here the CDR3 DNA reads TGCAGCGTTGAGGGTTCTGGGGCCAACGTCCTGACTTTC.

This clone appeared a single time. The chain combines TRBV21-1 with TRBJ1-2. TRBV21-1 is labeled a pseudogene. CDR3 length equals 17 residues. The CDR3 is CASSHKDAYRPLYGYTF. The CDR3 nucleotides are TGTGCCAGCAGCCACAAGGACGCGTACCGGCCTCTTTATGGCTACACCTTC.

This chain connects TRBV18 to TRBJ2-7, with D perhaps TRBD1 (6 bases). V was clipped by 3 bases and J by 5 bases, with 14 bases between them. CDR3 size: 14 residues. Germline V CDR1 and CDR2: KGHSH, LQKENI. CDR3 nucleotide sequence: TGTGCCAGCTCACCCGGGGCAGGGGAAAACGAGCAGTACTTC. Encoded protein: CASSPGAGENEQYF.

V and J are TRBV19 and TRBJ2-2; D remains unclear. Germline values: CDR1 LNHDA, CDR2 SQIVND (reference sequence). The CDR3 contains 15 residues. Trimming removed 7 bases from V and 1 base from J, with 13 bases in between. CDR3 residues: CASKVWEGNTGELFF. CDR3 coding DNA: TGTGCCAGTAAGGTCTGGGAAGGGAACACCGGGGAGCTGTTTTTT.

This chain connects TRBV4-1 to TRBJ2-1; 9 positions agree with TRBD1. The germline V gene encodes CDR1 MGHRA and CDR2 YSYEKL. This CDR3 is built from 15 residues. J was trimmed by 7 bases and V by 2 bases; bases with no gene match: 6. This CDR3 reads CASSQYRGRSNEQFF. The CDR3 DNA sequence: TGCGCCAGCAGCCAATACAGGGGGCGCAGTAATGAGCAGTTCTTC.